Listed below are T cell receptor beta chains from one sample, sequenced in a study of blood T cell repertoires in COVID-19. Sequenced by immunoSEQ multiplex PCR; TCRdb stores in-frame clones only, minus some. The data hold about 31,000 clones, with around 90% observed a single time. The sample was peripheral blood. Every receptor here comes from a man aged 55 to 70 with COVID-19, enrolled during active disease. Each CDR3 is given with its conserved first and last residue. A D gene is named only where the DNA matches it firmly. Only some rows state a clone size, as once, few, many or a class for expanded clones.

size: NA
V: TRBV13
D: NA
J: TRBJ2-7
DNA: TGTGCCAGCAGCTTAGGACTCGGGATCCGCGAGCAGTACTTC
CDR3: CASSLGLGIREQYF

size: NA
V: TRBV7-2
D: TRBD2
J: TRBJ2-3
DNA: TGTGCCAGCAGCTACGTGACTAGCGGGAGTGGGAGGGATACGCAGTATTTT
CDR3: CASSYVTSGSGRDTQYF

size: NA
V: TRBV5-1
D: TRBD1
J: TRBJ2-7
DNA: TGCGCCAGCAGAGGGACAGGGGGACCCTACGAGCAGTACTTC
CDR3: CASRGTGGPYEQYF

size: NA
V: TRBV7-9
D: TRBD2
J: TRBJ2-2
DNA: TGTGCCAGCAGCTTCCGAGCGGGAGGCGGCACCGGGGAGCTGTTTTTT
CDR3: CASSFRAGGGTGELFF

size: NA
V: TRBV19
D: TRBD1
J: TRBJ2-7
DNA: TGTGCCAGTAGTATAGGACAGGGGGTCTACGAGCAGTACTTC
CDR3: CASSIGQGVYEQYF

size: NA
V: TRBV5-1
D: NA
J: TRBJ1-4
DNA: TGCGCCAGCAGCCCCTACGGAGCAACTAATGAAAAACTGTTTTTT
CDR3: CASSPYGATNEKLFF

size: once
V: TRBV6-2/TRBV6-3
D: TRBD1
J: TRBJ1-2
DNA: TGTGCCAGCAGTTACTATTCGGCAGGGGGCGATCACTATGGCTACACCTTC
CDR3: CASSYYSAGGDHYGYTF

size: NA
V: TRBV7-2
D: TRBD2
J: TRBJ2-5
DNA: TGTGCCAGCAGCCCCTCTTCCGGGACTAGCGGGAGGACCCAGTACTTC
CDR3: CASSPSSGTSGRTQYF

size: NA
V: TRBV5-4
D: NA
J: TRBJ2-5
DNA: TGTGCCAGCAGCTTGGCTGGGGGGAAAGAGACCCAGTACTTC
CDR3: CASSLAGGKETQYF

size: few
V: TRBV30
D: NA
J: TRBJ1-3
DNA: TGTGCCTGGAAGCCCGGGAACTCTGGAAACACCATATATTTT
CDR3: CAWKPGNSGNTIYF

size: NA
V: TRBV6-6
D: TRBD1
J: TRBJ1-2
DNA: TGTGCCAGCAGTCAACTCCGGGACAGGGGGCCCTCTAACTATGGCTACACCTTC
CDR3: CASSQLRDRGPSNYGYTF

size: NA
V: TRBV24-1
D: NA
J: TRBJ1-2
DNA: TGTGCCACCAGTGATAAAAACAGTGGAACTAACTATGGCTACACCTTC
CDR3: CATSDKNSGTNYGYTF

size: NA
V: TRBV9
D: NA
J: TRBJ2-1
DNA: TGTGCCAGCAGCCCCCAAGCGAGGAGCGCACGAATGGGCAATGAGCAGTTCTTC
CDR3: CASSPQARSARMGNEQFF

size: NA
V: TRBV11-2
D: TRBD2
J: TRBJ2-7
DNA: TGTGCCAGCAGCTCCGCTGGGACTAGCGGACGGAGGTACGAGCAGTACTTC
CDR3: CASSSAGTSGRRYEQYF

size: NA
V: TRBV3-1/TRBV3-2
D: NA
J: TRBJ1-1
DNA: TGTGCCAGCAGCCAAAGCGACGCGGGCGCTGAAGCTTTCTTT
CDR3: CASSQSDAGAEAFF

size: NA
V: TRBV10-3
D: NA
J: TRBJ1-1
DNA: TGTGCCATCAGTGAGGCCCGGACAGAAGCTTTCTTT
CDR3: CAISEARTEAFF

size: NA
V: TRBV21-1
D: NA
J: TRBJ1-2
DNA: TGTGCCAGCAGCAAAGTGAAGAGTTCCCTCGGCTACACCTTC
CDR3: CASSKVKSSLGYTF

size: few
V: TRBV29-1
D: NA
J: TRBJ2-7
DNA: TGCGCGGTCAGGGAGGGGGGCGAGCAGTACTTC
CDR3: CAVREGGEQYF

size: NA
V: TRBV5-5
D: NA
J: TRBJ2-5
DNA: TGTGCCAGCAGCTTGGTCCTAGAGACCCAGTACTTC
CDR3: CASSLVLETQYF

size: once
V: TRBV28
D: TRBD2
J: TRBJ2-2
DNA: TGTGCCAGCAGTTTATTGGCGGGAGAAGGGACCGGGGAGCTGTTTTTT
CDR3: CASSLLAGEGTGELFF

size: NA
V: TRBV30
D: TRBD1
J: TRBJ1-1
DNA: TGTGCCTGGAAGGAGAGTCAGGGGGCTTGGAAGGACACTGAAGCTTTCTTT
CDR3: CAWKESQGAWKDTEAFF

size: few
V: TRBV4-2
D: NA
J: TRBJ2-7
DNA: TGTGCCAGCAGCCAAGGACTAGGGGACTACGAGCAGTACTTC
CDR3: CASSQGLGDYEQYF

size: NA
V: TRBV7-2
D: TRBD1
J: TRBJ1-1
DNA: TGTGCCAGCAGCTTGGACAGGAATGGTGAAGCTTTCTTT
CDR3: CASSLDRNGEAFF

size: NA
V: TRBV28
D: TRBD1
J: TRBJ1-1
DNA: TGTGCCAGCAGTCAAGGACAGGGGGACACTGAAGCTTTCTTT
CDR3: CASSQGQGDTEAFF

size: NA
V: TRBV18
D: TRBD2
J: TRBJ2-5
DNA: TGTGCCAGCTCACCCCTCGGACTAGCGGGACAAGAGACCCAGTACTTC
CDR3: CASSPLGLAGQETQYF

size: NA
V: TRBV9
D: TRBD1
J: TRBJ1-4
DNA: TGTGCCAGCAGCGGGGACAGGGGCCCCGAAAAACTGTTTTTT
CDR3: CASSGDRGPEKLFF

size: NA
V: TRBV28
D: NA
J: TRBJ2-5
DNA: TGTGCCAGCAGTTTGAGACAATTAGAGACCCAGTACTTC
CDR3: CASSLRQLETQYF

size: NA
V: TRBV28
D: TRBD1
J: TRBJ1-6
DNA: TGTGCCAGCAGTTCCTCAGACAGGGGGCTGGGGAATTCACCCCTCCACTTT
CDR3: CASSSSDRGLGNSPLHF

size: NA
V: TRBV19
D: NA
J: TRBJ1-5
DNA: TGTGCCAGTAGTTCCATACAGGGAGTGATGAGCAATCAGCCCCAGCATTTT
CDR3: CASSSIQGVMSNQPQHF

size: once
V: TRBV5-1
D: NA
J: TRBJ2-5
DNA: TGCGCCAGCAGCTTGAATTTAGGGGGTTTACGGGAGACCCAGTACTTC
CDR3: CASSLNLGGLRETQYF

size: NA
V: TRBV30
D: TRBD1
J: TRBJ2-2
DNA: TGTGCCGGAGACAGGGGTGGTGGGACCGGGGAGCTGTTTTTT
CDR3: CAGDRGGGTGELFF

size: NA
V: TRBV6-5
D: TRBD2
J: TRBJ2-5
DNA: TGTGCCAGCAGGGGACTAGCGGCACAAGAGACCCAGTACTTC
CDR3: CASRGLAAQETQYF

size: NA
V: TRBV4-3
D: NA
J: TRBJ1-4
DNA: TGCGCCAGCAGCCAAGATGGGGGGTCCTTGCTGTTTTTT
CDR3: CASSQDGGSLLFF

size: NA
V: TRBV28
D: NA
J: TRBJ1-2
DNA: TGTGCCAGCAGTTTTGGGTCCGGGGGTTTGAGGTTGACCTTTACACCAGACTATGGCTACACCTTC
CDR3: CASSFGSGGLRLTFTPDYGYTF

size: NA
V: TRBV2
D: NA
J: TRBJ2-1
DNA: TGTGCCAGGGACATATTCAGGGGCGGGAGCTACAATGAGCAGTTCTTC
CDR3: CARDIFRGGSYNEQFF

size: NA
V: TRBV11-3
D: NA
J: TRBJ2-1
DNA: TGTGCCAGCAGCACACGGACAGAAGTCAATGAGCAGTTCTTC
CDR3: CASSTRTEVNEQFF

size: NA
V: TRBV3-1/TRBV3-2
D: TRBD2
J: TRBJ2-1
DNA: TGTGCCAGCAGCCAAGTTTTCTCTAGCGGTACCTACAATGAGCAGTTCTTC
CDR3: CASSQVFSSGTYNEQFF

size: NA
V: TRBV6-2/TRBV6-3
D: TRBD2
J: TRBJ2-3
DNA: TGTGCCAGCAGTGACCCCAGCGGGAGGGCAGATACGCAGTATTTT
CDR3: CASSDPSGRADTQYF

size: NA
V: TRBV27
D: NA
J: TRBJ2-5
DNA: TGTGCCAGCAGCAGGGGAGGGGAGACCCAGTACTTC
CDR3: CASSRGGETQYF

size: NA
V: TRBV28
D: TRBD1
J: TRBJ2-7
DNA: TGTGCCAGCAGCCTACCGGGACAGGTTTGGGAGCAGTACTTC
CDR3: CASSLPGQVWEQYF

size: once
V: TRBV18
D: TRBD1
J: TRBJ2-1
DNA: TGTGCCAGCTCACCACGGCGCCCGGGACAGGGGGCCGCTAGCTCCTACAATGAGCAGTTCTTC
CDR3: CASSPRRPGQGAASSYNEQFF

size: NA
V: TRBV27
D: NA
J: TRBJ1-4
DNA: TGTGCCAGCAGTTTATTATTGGGCGGGGCTAATGAAAAACTGTTTTTT
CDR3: CASSLLLGGANEKLFF

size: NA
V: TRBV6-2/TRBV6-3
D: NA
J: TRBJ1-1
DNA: TGTGCCAGCAGTTTTATTCCCAACCCTAAAGGTTCAGGTACTGAAGCTTTCTTT
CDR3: CASSFIPNPKGSGTEAFF

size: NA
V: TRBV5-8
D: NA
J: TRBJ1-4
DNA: TGTGCCAGCAGCTTGGCGACGGGGAGAACTAATGAAAAACTGTTTTTT
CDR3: CASSLATGRTNEKLFF

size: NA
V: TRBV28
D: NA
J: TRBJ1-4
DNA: TGTGCCAGCAGCTTTACAGGAAAACTGTTTTTT
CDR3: CASSFTGKLFF

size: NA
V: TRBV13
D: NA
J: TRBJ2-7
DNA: TGTGCCAGCAGCTTATTCCGCGGAGGCTCCTACGAGCAGTACTTC
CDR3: CASSLFRGGSYEQYF